The sequence of this T cell receptor beta chain was determined in a study of shared clonotypes between healthy human individuals. About the research overall: Per donor, CD8 memory used one plate, CD8 naive used two, CD4 memory used three and CD4 naive used three.

Generated by immunoSEQ multiplex PCR, the TCRdb table keeps only in-frame clones and is missing some. This sample has a few million clones, with around nine tenths found just once. Trimming left V 1 base short and J 5 bases short, with 14 bases between. Germline assignment: CDR1 MGHRA and CDR2 YSYEKL. CDR3 length: 15 residues. There are a few counts of this clone. What it binds is unknown. Study-level points and caveats: Naive subsets generally exceeded memory subsets in estimated richness.

Among the donors, all were Caucasian adults who lived in Nashville, Tennessee. CD45RA-negative memory and CD45RA+ naive subsets were split from the CD4+ cells. The receptor was isolated from a man between 18 and 29 years old in good health. Sequences were obtained from naive CD4+ T cells sorted from blood. Subset: CD45RA+ positively selected. This chain connects TRBV4-1 to TRBJ1-1, with D possibly TRBD1 on 6 matching bases. CDR3 DNA sequence: TGCGCCAGCAGCCAAGCTATGACAGGAGGGACTGAAGCTTTCTTT. It translates to CASSQAMTGGTEAFF.